The present TCR beta chain was sequenced within a study of identical twins. Of note for this clonotype: What it binds is not known.

TCRdb reanalysed the 5' RACE reads using MiXCR and keeps one entry per CDR3 protein. The data show 450,000 or so distinct CDR3 sequences, with 20% to 25% seen just once and around 3% held by the top ten. Broader study findings: There were fewer insertions in abundant cord blood beta clonotypes, but memory repertoires showed no such pattern. Zero-insertion findings could be partly confounded by invariant cells (MAIT and iNKT cells).

Trimming at V came to 7 bases and at J to 0 bases, leaving 7 bases not matched to a gene. Germline loops: CDR1 SGHRS, CDR2 YFSETQ. The CDR3 runs to 16 residues. These same data were also listed under a study on T cells expressing NK-cell markers. That study adds: In several donors, these clonotypes also led the CD3+CD56-NKG2C+ fraction.

The chain links TRBV5-1 to TRBJ2-1; 10 positions agree with TRBD2. The TCR was taken from a woman younger than 35 in good health. Input material: CD4+ T cells sorted from blood. The CDR3 region has the DNA TGCGCCAGCTTCGCCCTAGCGGGAGTCTCCTACAATGAGCAGTTCTTC. Translating gives CASFALAGVSYNEQFF. The entire variable domain, with the rest obtained from reference TRBV5-1 and TRBJ2-1, is as follows: KAGVTQTPRYLIKTRGQQVTLSCSPISGHRSVSWYQQTPGQGLQFLFEYFSETQRNKGNFPGRFSGRQFSNSRSEMNVSTLELGDSALYLCASFALAGVSYNEQFFGPGTRLTVL.